This T cell receptor beta chain was documented in a study of STAT3 mutations in large granular lymphocyte leukemia (dated by TCRdb to about 2019). Concerning the study at large: About half of the T-LGLL patients who underwent longitudinal sequencing carried canonical activating STAT3 mutations. Each patient was sequenced at an average of approximately 4 time points, ranging from 2 to 8 samplings. To reconstruct clonal hierarchy and dynamics, serial deep sequencing of TCRbeta CDR3 and STAT3 was performed in patients with T-cell large granular lymphocyte leukemia. Roughly 19 representative T-LGLL cases were selected from an initial cohort of approximately 210 LGL patients for longitudinal TCRbeta and STAT3 sequencing. A couple of patients with natural killer LGL leukemia were also sequenced longitudinally as controls within the study. Over half of the T-LGLL patients were given one or more immunosuppressive therapy regimens, and more than 30% of those treated had a hematologic response. The paper as a whole reports these results and caveats: Because codominant clonotypes persisted in some patients, a small but highly pathogenic clone may have been missed. Because no samples were available when a clone first appeared, clonal expansion had to be inferred from samplings taken at other points. TCR clonotype switching after therapy was seen in about 30% of the 18 patients, with all newly emerging clones being STAT3 wild type. At least one immunodominant TCRbeta clonotype was present in every T-LGLL patient, and multiple immunodominant subclonotypes appeared in about half of the T-LGLL patients. Variable intervals between samplings and differing treatment regimens complicated linking therapy response to changes in TCR clonal burden. In several patients, dominant TCR clone burden exceeded STAT3 mutant burden, suggesting STAT3 mutation arose secondarily within a pre-expanded clone.

Relative to germline, V is missing 0 bases and J is missing 9 bases, with 5 bases of the junction outside any gene match. From the cysteine up to the phenylalanine, the CDR3 has a length of 13 residues. Just the 39-base CDR3 DNA is kept, in frame starting at base 1. CDR1 and CDR2 are drawn from the germline V gene (reference sequence): SGHNT, YYREEE. The same DNA, extracted from blood mononuclear cells, served for both TCR sequencing and STAT3 sequencing. TCRbeta libraries were sequenced on an Illumina MiSeq, and an average of about 42,000 productive templates per sample was obtained. TCRbeta CDR3 libraries were generated with the immunoSEQ assay using multiplex PCR amplification. The paper's data handling went like this. Following a previously defined approach, repertoire diversity was calculated, and values close to 0 point to extremely monoclonal samples. What TCRdb holds here is the immuneACCESS table cut down to in-frame rearrangements. Part of the clones is not present; checked against another copy, under half of the missing clones reflect an unresolved V gene, and the others are unexplained. The V and J calls and the clone size are those of that table, but D and trimming were determined from the DNA. This sample comprises some 2,500 clones, approximately 51% of them detected only once. The ten largest clones take up just under 55% of the sample.

As for this clone: It has no known antigen specificity. No much larger clonotype is one base removed from it; base qualities were not supplied.

The receptor was isolated from a man in his sixties with T-cell large granular lymphocyte leukemia. Some clones in this sample may be carry-over from other donors' samples. The age is the age at diagnosis. The V gene is TRBV5-4 and the J gene is TRBJ2-7; TRBD1 matches 8 bases in the middle. The source material was peripheral blood mononuclear cells. Here is the DNA: TGTGCCAGCAGCTTGGCCGGACAGGGAGGGCAGTACTTC. This codes for CASSLAGQGGQYF.